The 2 T cell receptor beta chains below were found in one sample sequenced in a study of beta chain features in type 1 diabetes. Isolated RNA was reverse transcribed in full, so expressed TCRB transcripts were sequenced. Profiled with immunoSEQ multiplex PCR; TCRdb holds only in-frame clones, not every one. The sample consists of fewer than 650,000 clones, 15% to 19% of them appearing once. Sequenced: naive CD4+ T cells from blood. The receptors originated from a man younger than 35 in good health.

This chain uses TRBV27 with TRBJ2-1, with a possible D match to TRBD1 (6 bases). Germline CDR1 and CDR2: MNHEY and SMNVEV (reference sequence). This CDR3 has 14 residues. The V gene lost 3 bases and the J gene lost 10 bases, with 16 bases spanning the gap. DNA for the CDR3: TGTGCCAGCAGTTTGCCAGGGGTTAGGGGGGAGCAGTTCTTC. Its translation: CASSLPGVRGEQFF.

J is TRBJ1-1 and V is TRBV28; no definite D call. Trimming cost V 6 bases and J 2 bases, with 13 bases left between them. The CDR3 consists of 14 residues. Germline CDR1 and CDR2: MDHEN and SYDVKM. CDR3 loop: CASSPRVLNTEAFF. Written as DNA, the CDR3 is TGTGCCAGCAGCCCTCGGGTTCTCAACACTGAAGCTTTCTTT.